These T cell receptor beta chains were read from a single sample in a study of T cell repertoires in cytomegalovirus infection. MiXCR was run by TCRdb on the reads, yielding one entry per CDR3 protein. Seen here are approximately 770,000 distinct CDR3 sequences, 25% to 35% observed once, and the top ten hold around 13%. The antigens of these receptors remain unknown. Sequences were derived from cultured CD8+ T cells from PBMCs, sampled from culture after CMV antigen stimulation. The receptors were gathered from a human donor in good health (CMV status not recorded). Some clones in this sample may be carry-over from other donors' samples. Each CDR3 is given without its conserved first and last residue.

j_call	v_call	cdr3_aa
TRBJ2-2	TRBV7-8	ASRDTGQGHAGELF
TRBJ2-3	TRBV12-3/TRBV12-4	ASRSLGTDTQY
TRBJ2-1	TRBV27	ASSFGTGINEQF
TRBJ2-3	TRBV6-2/TRBV6-3	ATSRLAIDTQY
TRBJ1-1	TRBV4-1	ASSQEPYRAEAF
TRBJ2-1	TRBV4-2	ASSQTRVDEQF
TRBJ1-1	TRBV7-8	ASRHIPGQGYEAF
TRBJ1-2	TRBV7-9	ASSFSNNYGYT
TRBJ2-4	TRBV5-4	ASSFGQGLGNIQY
TRBJ1-3	TRBV14	ASSKPGGPGNTIY
TRBJ2-7	TRBV24-1	AIRDNSYEQY
TRBJ1-2	TRBV6-2/TRBV6-3	ASSIQGLYYGYT
TRBJ1-5	TRBV20-1	SARAGTAQH
TRBJ1-2	TRBV28	ASSLEGTGIYGYT
TRBJ2-2	TRBV7-2	ASSLVLAGGVDGELF
TRBJ1-5	TRBV4-1	ASSQAGAYQPQH
TRBJ2-1	TRBV7-9	ASSSPRQGSNEQF
TRBJ2-2	TRBV4-2	ASSQDAWAGELF
TRBJ2-3	TRBV7-2	ASSLTGGAADTQY
TRBJ2-1	TRBV6-5	ASSYLGMDSYLLNEQF
TRBJ2-1	TRBV7-9	ASGRGGHNEQF
TRBJ1-5	TRBV6-5	ASSYRQDSNQPQH
TRBJ1-4	TRBV7-2	ASSLVFRDRGSTNEKLF
TRBJ2-5	TRBV11-3	ASSLVDAPGETQY
TRBJ1-6	TRBV5-6	ASSLAPVLSYNSPLH
TRBJ1-5	TRBV4-1	ASSQVHSFNQPQH
TRBJ1-1	TRBV6-6	ASRDSSLPNTEAF